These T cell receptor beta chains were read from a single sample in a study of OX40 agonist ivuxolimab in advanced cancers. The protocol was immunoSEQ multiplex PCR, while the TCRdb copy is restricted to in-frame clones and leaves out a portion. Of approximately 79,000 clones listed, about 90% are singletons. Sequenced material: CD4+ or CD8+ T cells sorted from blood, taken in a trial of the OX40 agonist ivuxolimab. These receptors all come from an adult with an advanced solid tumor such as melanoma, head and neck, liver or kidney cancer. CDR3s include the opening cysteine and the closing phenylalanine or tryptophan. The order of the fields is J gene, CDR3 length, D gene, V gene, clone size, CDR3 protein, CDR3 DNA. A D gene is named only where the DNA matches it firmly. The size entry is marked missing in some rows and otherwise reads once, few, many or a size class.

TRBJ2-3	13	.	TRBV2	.	CASSDQETDTQYF	TGTGCCAGCAGTGACCAGGAAACAGATACGCAGTATTTT
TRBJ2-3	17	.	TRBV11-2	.	CASSLGPLGEGTDTQYF	TGTGCCAGCAGCTTAGGCCCACTCGGGGAAGGCACAGATACGCAGTATTTT
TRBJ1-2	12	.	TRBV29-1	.	CSVEGAEYGYTF	TGCAGCGTTGAGGGGGCCGAGTATGGCTACACCTTC
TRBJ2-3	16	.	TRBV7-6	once	CASSLYPSWGTDTQYF	TGTGCCAGCAGCTTATATCCTAGCTGGGGCACAGATACGCAGTATTTT
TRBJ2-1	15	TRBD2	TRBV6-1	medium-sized	CASSEEIAGVNEQFF	TGTGCCAGCAGTGAAGAGATAGCGGGGGTCAATGAGCAGTTCTTC
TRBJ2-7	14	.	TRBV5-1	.	CASSLGTNAYEQYF	TGCGCCAGCAGCTTGGGCACGAATGCATACGAGCAGTACTTC
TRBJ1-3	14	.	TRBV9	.	CASSDGDSGNTIYF	TGTGCCAGCAGCGACGGGGACTCTGGAAACACCATATATTTT
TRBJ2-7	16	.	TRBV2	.	CASSGVSGLISYEQYF	TGTGCCAGCAGTGGTGTCTCGGGACTTATCTCGTACGAGCAGTACTTC
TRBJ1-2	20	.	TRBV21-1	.	CASSKGGPLQGAGLNYGYTF	TGTGCCAGCAGCAAAGGGGGCCCCCTACAGGGTGCGGGGCTTAACTATGGCTACACCTTC
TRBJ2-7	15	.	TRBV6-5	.	CASSYVAGSFYEQYF	TGTGCCAGCAGTTACGTTGCCGGGAGTTTCTACGAGCAGTACTTC
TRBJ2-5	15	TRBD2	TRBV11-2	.	CASSNLREGEETQYF	TGTGCCAGCAGCAATCTCAGGGAGGGAGAAGAGACCCAGTACTTC
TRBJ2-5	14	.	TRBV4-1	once	CASSEHSFQETQYF	TGCGCCAGCAGTGAACACAGTTTCCAAGAGACCCAGTACTTC